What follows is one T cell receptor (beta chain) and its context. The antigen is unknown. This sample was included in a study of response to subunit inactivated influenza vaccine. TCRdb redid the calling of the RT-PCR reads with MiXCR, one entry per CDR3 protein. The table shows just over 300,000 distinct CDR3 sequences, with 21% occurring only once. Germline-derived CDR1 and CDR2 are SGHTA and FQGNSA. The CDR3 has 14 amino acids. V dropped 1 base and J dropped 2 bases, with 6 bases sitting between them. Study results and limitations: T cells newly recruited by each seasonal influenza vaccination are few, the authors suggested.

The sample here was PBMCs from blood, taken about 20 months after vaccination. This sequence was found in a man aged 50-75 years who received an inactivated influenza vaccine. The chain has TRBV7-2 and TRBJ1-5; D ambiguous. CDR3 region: CASSLVFRNQPQHF. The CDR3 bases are TGTGCCAGCAGCTTAGTTTTTCGCAATCAGCCCCAGCATTTT. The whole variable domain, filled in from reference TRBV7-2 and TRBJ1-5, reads GAGVSQSPSNKVTEKGKDVELRCDPISGHTALYWYRQSLGQGLEFLIYFQGNSAPDKSGLPSDRFSAERTGGSVSTLTIQRTQQEDSAVYLCASSLVFRNQPQHFGDGTRLSIL.